The 27 T cell receptor beta chains below come from one sample, sequenced in a study of blood T cell repertoires in COVID-19 (dated by TCRdb to the early 2020s). Libraries were built with the immunoSEQ multiplex PCR assay. As stored in TCRdb, this immuneACCESS dataset retains in-frame rearrangements with V and J assigned. A fraction of the clones does not appear; measured against another copy, unresolved V genes explain less than half of the discrepancy, and the remainder lacks a known reason. In this sample the table shows about 190,000 clones, 87% of which occur a single time. Clones ranked in the top ten supply about 22% of the sample. The specimen sequenced was peripheral blood. Receptors were obtained from a man between 60 and 75 years old with active or convalescent COVID-19.

The rearrangement joins TRBV30 to TRBJ2-1; TRBD1 matches 7 bases. Per the germline V gene, CDR1 is GTSNPN and CDR2 is SVGIG (reference sequence). V was clipped by 5 bases and J by 4 bases; unmatched bases: 2. The CDR3 runs to 12 residues. The CDR3 here is CAWGTDYNEQFF. The CDR3 nucleotides are TGTGCCTGGGGGACAGATTACAATGAGCAGTTCTTC.

The rearrangement uses TRBV3-1 (or the pseudogene TRBV3-2) and TRBJ2-2; 10 nucleotides align to TRBD1. V lost 4 bases and J lost 2; bases outside the gene matches: 4. Germline V gene lookup returns CDR1 LGHDT and CDR2 YNNKEL (reference sequence). The CDR3 runs 16 residues. The DNA of the CDR3 is TGTGCCAGCAGCCGTCGGGACAGGGGTAACACCGGGGAGCTGTTTTTT. As protein: CASSRRDRGNTGELFF.

The chain combines TRBV6-5 with TRBJ1-3; unclear D gene. CDR1 and CDR2 (germline): MNHEY, SVGAGI. CDR3 length equals 14 residues. V lost 6 bases, J lost 2 bases, and 11 bases lay in between. The CDR3 bases are TGTGCCAGCAGACCCGACATGACTGGAAACACCATATATTTT. This gives the protein CASRPDMTGNTIYF.

V usage is TRBV7-8 and J usage is TRBJ2-2, with D tentatively TRBD1 (6 bases). There are 15 residues in the CDR3. V dropped 5 bases and J dropped 2 bases, with 12 bases sitting between them. Per the germline V gene, CDR1 is SGHVS and CDR2 is FQNEAQ. The DNA for the CDR3 is TGTGCCAGCAGCAGCCGGGACACCAACACCGGGGAGCTGTTTTTT. This sequence encodes CASSSRDTNTGELFF. Variable domain in full (rest from reference TRBV7-8 and TRBJ2-2): GAGVSQSPRYKVAKRGQDVALRCDPISGHVSLFWYQQALGQGPEFLTYFQNEAQLDKSGLPSDRFFAERPEGSVSTLKIQRTQQEDSAVYLCASSSRDTNTGELFFGEGSRLTVL.

This chain links TRBV18 with TRBJ2-3, with a possible D match to TRBD2 (6 bases). This CDR3 is 17 amino acids long. V was pared by 2 bases and J by 1 base, with 16 bases between. Germline V gene sequence: CDR1 KGHSH, CDR2 LQKENI. The chain's CDR3 is CASSPSGGAPGTDTQYF. CDR3 in DNA: TGTGCCAGCTCACCAAGTGGAGGGGCGCCTGGCACAGATACGCAGTATTTT.

The J gene is TRBJ2-7, the V gene TRBV9; D is perhaps TRBD2 (5 bases). This CDR3 is built from 15 residues. Trimming cost V 0 bases and J 1 base, with 11 bases left between them. Germline V gene data show CDR1 as SGDLS and CDR2 as YYNGEE. The CDR3 coding sequence is TGTGCCAGCAGCGTAGTCGGCAGGACTTCCTACGAGCAGTACTTC. Translated, it gives CASSVVGRTSYEQYF. Supplemented by reference TRBV9 and TRBJ2-7, the full variable domain reads DSGVTQTPKHLITATGQRVTLRCSPRSGDLSVYWYQQSLDQGLQFLIQYYNGEERAKGNILERFSAQQFPDLHSELNLSSLELGDSALYFCASSVVGRTSYEQYFGPGTRLTVT.

The chain uses TRBV27 and TRBJ2-3; D is perhaps TRBD1 (5 bases). Germline V gene data show CDR1 as MNHEY and CDR2 as SMNVEV (reference sequence). The CDR3 covers 15 residues. The V end lost 5 bases, the J end lost 1 base, and 13 bases lay between the germline ends. CDR3 nucleotide sequence: TGTGCCAGCAGTCCAACAGGCCTAGGCACAGATACGCAGTATTTT. Its protein is CASSPTGLGTDTQYF.

V is TRBV5-4 and J is TRBJ2-7; maybe TRBD1 (6 bases). Germline CDR1 SGHNT, CDR2 YYREEE (reference sequence). CDR3 length equals 12 residues. The V end lost 5 bases, the J end lost 4 bases, and 10 bases lay between the germline ends. CDR3 sequence reads: CASSYDRYEQYF. Here the CDR3 DNA reads TGTGCCAGCAGTTATGACAGGTACGAGCAGTACTTC. Together with reference TRBV5-4 and TRBJ2-7, the CDR3 gives the full variable domain: ETGVTQSPTHLIKTRGQQVTLRCSSQSGHNTVSWYQQALGQGPQFIFQYYREEENGRGNFPPRFSGLQFPNYSSELNVNALELDDSALYLCASSYDRYEQYFGPGTRLTVT.

This chain joins TRBV19 and TRBJ1-2, with D possibly matching TRBD1 (5 bases). This CDR3 has 15 residues. V lost 3 bases and J lost 2, with 13 bases in between. Looked up from germline, CDR1 is LNHDA and CDR2 is SQIVND (reference sequence). CDR3: CASSIGGYRNYGYTF. The CDR3, as DNA: TGTGCCAGTAGTATCGGGGGATATCGGAACTATGGCTACACCTTC.

The CDR3 reads CASSLVGQENTEAFF. In DNA form, the CDR3 reads TGTGCCAGCAGCTTAGTGGGGCAGGAGAACACTGAAGCTTTCTTT. The gene calls are TRBV7-4 and TRBJ1-1; tentative D call: TRBD1 (5 bases). V shed 1 base and J shed 1 base, with 10 bases lying between them. Looked up from germline, CDR1 is SGHVT and CDR2 is SQSDAQ. The CDR3 spans 15 residues. The full variable domain, with the rest looked up from reference TRBV7-4 and TRBJ1-1, is GAGVSQSPRYKVAKRGRDVALRCDSISGHVTLYWYRQTLGQGSEVLTYSQSDAQRDKSGRPSGRFSAERPERSVSTLKIQRTEQGDSAVYLCASSLVGQENTEAFFGQGTRLTVV.

The rearrangement joins TRBV5-1 to TRBJ2-4; 7 bases are shared with TRBD2. Germline values: CDR1 SGHRS, CDR2 YFSETQ. The junction had 6 bases not matched to a gene; V was cut back by 0 bases and J by 9 bases. The CDR3 contains 14 residues. Written as DNA, the CDR3 is TGCGCCAGCAGCTTGGCCGAAGGGAGGGGCATTCAGTACTTC. Its protein product is CASSLAEGRGIQYF.

The chain uses TRBV6-6 and TRBJ2-4, with D perhaps TRBD1 (6 bases). V was pared by 6 bases and J by 5 bases, with 11 bases between. The CDR3 is made up of 13 amino acids. Germline lookup yields CDR1 MNHNY and CDR2 SVGAGI (reference sequence). Here the CDR3 DNA reads TGTGCCAGCAGGGCTCCAGGGGAAAACATTCAGTACTTC. Amino acid sequence: CASRAPGENIQYF.

The chain carries TRBV5-6 and TRBJ1-2; 7 bases line up with TRBD1. CDR1 SGHDT and CDR2 YYEEEE come from the germline V gene. The CDR3 covers 13 residues. Unmatched junction bases numbered 1, after V lost 3 bases and J lost 2 bases. CDR3 residues: CASSSTGNYGYTF. The CDR3 DNA follows: TGTGCCAGCAGCTCGACAGGGAACTATGGCTACACCTTC.

V gene TRBV24-1 combines with J gene TRBJ2-3, with D possibly being TRBD2 (6 bases). V was trimmed by 5 bases and J by 3 bases, leaving 11 bases between them. The CDR3 totals 14 residues. Germline V gives CDR1 KGHDR, CDR2 SFDVKD. CDR3: CATSGVGGTDTQYF. The CDR3 nucleotides are TGTGCCACCAGTGGAGTCGGGGGAACAGATACGCAGTATTTT.

The chain recombines TRBV18 with TRBJ2-7, with TRBD1 matching over 7 bases. This CDR3 is built from 15 residues. Per germline, CDR1 KGHSH and CDR2 LQKENI. The V segment lost 1 base and the J segment 3 bases; nucleotides outside the gene matches: 6. This chain's CDR3 is CASSPRQGELYEQYF. The CDR3 DNA follows: TGTGCCAGCTCACCACGTCAGGGGGAACTCTACGAGCAGTACTTC.

J is TRBJ2-2 and V is TRBV30, with D possibly TRBD1 on 5 matching bases. The CDR3 sequence is 17 residues long. CDR1 is GTSNPN, CDR2 SVGIG, per germline (reference sequence). Trimming removed 1 base at V and 5 bases at J, with 20 bases between. In DNA form, the CDR3 reads TGTGCCTGGAGTGCCCTGGTAGGGGATGGGTCTACCGGGGAGCTGTTTTTT. This translates into CAWSALVGDGSTGELFF.

The chain uses TRBV6-1 and TRBJ2-7, with no clear D. This CDR3 comprises 14 residues. Trimming shortened V by 2 bases and J by 0 bases, and 8 bases separated the two germline ends. CDR1 MNHNS and CDR2 SASEGT come from the germline V gene. CDR3 DNA: TGTGCCAGCAGTGAACAACCTAGCTCCTACGAGCAGTACTTC. It is translated as CASSEQPSSYEQYF.

The genes are TRBV5-1 and TRBJ2-7; D is perhaps TRBD2 (7 bases). V was trimmed by 4 bases and J by 3 bases, leaving 17 bases between them. CDR1 and CDR2 from the germline V gene are SGHRS and YFSETQ. CDR3 length: 15 residues. The CDR3 loop reads CASSTVRGANYEQYF. The CDR3 nucleotides are TGCGCCAGCAGCACGGTCCGGGGGGCAAACTACGAGCAGTACTTC.

A few counts support this clone. This chain connects TRBV12-3 or TRBV12-4 to TRBJ1-5; perhaps TRBD1 as D (6 bases). Trimming stripped 10 bases from V and 8 bases from J, with 18 bases between. This CDR3 has 13 amino acids. CDR3 residues: CATRRGAMEPQHF. The CDR3 nucleotides are TGTGCCACCCGCCGGGGGGCCATGGAGCCCCAGCATTTT.

CDR3: CAISESTGAYEQYF. CDR3 bases: TGTGCCATCAGTGAGTCGACGGGGGCCTACGAGCAGTACTTC. The chain employs TRBV10-3 and TRBJ2-7; TRBD2 is a possible D gene (6 bases). V lost 0 bases and J lost 2, with 8 bases in between. There are 14 residues in the CDR3. Germline CDR1 is ENHRY and CDR2 is SYGVKD.

The V and J genes are TRBV29-1 and TRBJ1-2, with a tentative D call TRBD1 (5 bases). In germline, CDR1 is SQVTM, CDR2 ANQGSEA. The CDR3 is 13 amino acids. V dropped 0 bases and J dropped 7 bases, with 12 bases sitting between them. The CDR3 nucleotides read TGCAGCGTTGAAGATTCGGGGGGTTTTGGCTACACCTTC. Translation: CSVEDSGGFGYTF.

This chain links TRBV5-5 with TRBJ2-7, with D possibly matching TRBD1 (6 bases). CDR3 length equals 14 residues. The V end was cut by 2 bases, the J end by 0 bases, with 9 bases between. Germline loops: CDR1 SGHKS, CDR2 YYEKEE (reference sequence). The CDR3 sequence: CASSLGQHSYEQYF. The CDR3 DNA sequence: TGTGCCAGCAGCTTAGGACAGCACTCCTACGAGCAGTACTTC.

The gene calls are TRBV7-2 and TRBJ2-2, with D possibly matching TRBD1 (6 bases). V gave up 5 bases and J gave up 3 bases, with 10 bases separating them. This CDR3 is built from 14 residues. The germline CDR1 and CDR2 sequences are SGHTA and FQGNSA. CDR3 sequence (DNA): TGTGCCAGCAGCGGGACAACAGACACCGGGGAGCTGTTTTTT. Its protein is CASSGTTDTGELFF.

Here the CDR3 DNA reads TGTGCCAGCAGACCAGGGGCAGCAGTGGGCACTGAAGCTTTCTTT. Protein sequence: CASRPGAAVGTEAFF. This rearrangement joins TRBV6-5 to TRBJ1-1; possibly TRBD1 for D (6 bases). CDR1 and CDR2 (germline): MNHEY, SVGAGI. The V gene lost 6 bases and the J gene lost 4 bases, with 18 bases spanning the gap. The CDR3 loop spans 15 amino acids.

The chain couples TRBV6-7 to TRBJ2-2, with 11 bases identical to TRBD1. TRBV6-7 has ORF status, its function being uncertain. This CDR3 comprises 15 residues. V dropped 7 bases and J dropped 5; count of bases not matched to a gene: 6. As DNA, the CDR3 is TGTGCCAGCACTTGGACAGGGGGCTCTACCGGGGAGCTGTTTTTT. This translates into CASTWTGGSTGELFF.

The V gene is TRBV10-1, the J gene TRBJ2-7, with TRBD1 identical over 10 bases. CDR3 length equals 14 residues. V dropped 4 bases and J dropped 6; count of bases not matched to a gene: 6. Germline V lookup: CDR1 WNHNN, CDR2 SYGVQD (reference sequence). The CDR3 sequence: CASSGGQGPSEQYF. The CDR3 coding sequence is TGCGCCAGCAGTGGGGGACAGGGGCCCTCCGAGCAGTACTTC.

The V call is TRBV5-4, the J call TRBJ2-5; 9 bases match TRBD1. With 3 bases clipped from V and 4 bases from J, the junction kept 1 base outside the gene matches. Germline lookup yields CDR1 SGHNT and CDR2 YYREEE (reference sequence). CDR3 size: 13 residues. CDR3 sequence reads: CASSSGQGETQYF. The CDR3, as DNA: TGTGCCAGCAGCTCGGGACAGGGAGAGACCCAGTACTTC.